The rows below give T cell receptor beta chains drawn from one sample of a study of blood T cell repertoires in COVID-19. Here immunoSEQ multiplex PCR was the method, and the copy in TCRdb shows in-frame clones only, minus some. The table includes about 130,000 clones, over 60% detected once. Specimen: peripheral blood. These receptors all stem from a man between 40 and 49 years old with active or convalescent COVID-19. Both conserved end residues are part of each CDR3. D genes are given only for firm matches. Not all rows give a size; the values are once, few, many and, for expanded clones, a class.

clone_size	v_call	d_call	j_call	cdr3_aa	cdr3_nt
.	TRBV14	.	TRBJ2-6	CASSQVPLGAGSGANVLTF	TGTGCCAGCAGCCAAGTCCCGCTGGGGGCAGGCTCTGGGGCCAACGTCCTGACTTTC
.	TRBV6-4	TRBD1	TRBJ1-2	CASSRDRGPGSYTF	TGTGCCAGCAGTCGGGACAGGGGGCCCGGGAGCTACACCTTC
.	TRBV7-9	TRBD1	TRBJ1-6	CASSLPPGTGEPLHF	TGTGCCAGCAGCTTGCCCCCCGGGACAGGGGAACCCCTCCACTTT
.	TRBV3-1/TRBV3-2	.	TRBJ1-2	CASSLRAAASYGYTF	TGTGCCAGCAGCCTCCGTGCGGCGGCAAGTTATGGCTACACCTTC
once	TRBV7-9	TRBD1	TRBJ1-1	CASSVGDRENTEAFF	TGTGCCAGCAGCGTGGGGGACAGAGAGAACACTGAAGCTTTCTTT
.	TRBV28	.	TRBJ1-5	CASSFLTEYQPQHF	TGTGCCAGCAGTTTCCTGACAGAGTATCAGCCCCAGCATTTT
.	TRBV5-3	TRBD1	TRBJ1-5	CARSLDRGNQPQHF	TGTGCCAGAAGCTTGGACAGGGGAAATCAGCCCCAGCATTTT
.	TRBV11-3	TRBD1	TRBJ2-7	CASSRRDRVNEQYF	TGTGCCAGCAGCCGCCGGGACAGGGTCAACGAGCAGTACTTC
.	TRBV5-1	.	TRBJ1-1	CASSLAPGGNTEAFF	TGCGCCAGCAGCTTGGCCCCCGGGGGGAACACTGAAGCTTTCTTT
.	TRBV7-9	.	TRBJ1-2	CASSPRNRDNYGYTF	TGTGCCAGCAGCCCCCGCAACAGGGATAACTATGGCTACACCTTC
.	TRBV4-3	TRBD2	TRBJ2-3	CASSQALSPERGINTDTQYF	TGCGCCAGCAGCCAAGCCCTCTCCCCTGAGCGGGGGATCAACACAGATACGCAGTATTTT
.	TRBV15	TRBD1	TRBJ1-5	CATSRDLEPNRGDQPQHF	TGTGCCACCAGCAGAGATTTGGAACCCAACAGGGGGGATCAGCCCCAGCATTTT
.	TRBV5-6	.	TRBJ2-7	CASSLGQYYDYEQYF	TGTGCCAGCAGCCTAGGACAGTACTACGACTACGAGCAGTACTTC
.	TRBV7-9	.	TRBJ1-4	CASSSTGYFEKLFF	TGTGCCAGCAGCTCGACAGGATATTTTGAAAAACTGTTTTTT
.	TRBV4-1	TRBD1	TRBJ1-2	CASSEDRGNFNYGYTF	TGCGCCAGCAGCGAGGACAGGGGGAACTTTAACTATGGCTACACCTTC
.	TRBV11-2	.	TRBJ1-1	CASSLQGYTEAFF	TGTGCCAGCAGCCTCCAGGGGTACACTGAAGCTTTCTTT
once	TRBV5-5	TRBD1	TRBJ1-5	CASSPPLQGASNQPQHF	TGTGCCAGCAGCCCACCCTTACAGGGGGCAAGCAATCAGCCCCAGCATTTT
.	TRBV5-1	TRBD1	TRBJ1-4	CASSRDRRNEKLFF	TGCGCCAGCAGTCGGGACAGGCGAAATGAAAAACTGTTTTTT
.	TRBV7-2	TRBD2	TRBJ2-7	CASSPPSGESYEQYF	TGTGCCAGCAGCCCTCCTAGCGGGGAATCTTACGAGCAGTACTTC
.	TRBV28	.	TRBJ2-6	CASSRDNSGANVLTF	TGTGCCAGCAGTCGGGACAACTCTGGGGCCAACGTCCTGACTTTC
.	TRBV7-6	.	TRBJ1-3	CASSGGGGTGNTIYF	TGTGCCAGCAGCGGCGGGGGGGGAACAGGAAACACCATATATTTT
.	TRBV6-2/TRBV6-3	TRBD2	TRBJ2-1	CASSYLGLAGASEQFF	TGTGCCAGCAGTTACTTAGGGCTAGCGGGAGCGTCTGAGCAGTTCTTC
.	TRBV9	.	TRBJ1-1	CASSDGGPNTEAFF	TGTGCCAGCAGCGACGGAGGGCCGAACACTGAAGCTTTCTTT
.	TRBV30	.	TRBJ2-2	CAWSVRGTDAAAGELFF	TGTGCCTGGAGTGTACGGGGGACAGACGCCGCCGCCGGGGAGCTGTTTTTT
.	TRBV28	TRBD1	TRBJ2-3	CASSLIGTGADTQYF	TGTGCCAGCAGTTTAATCGGGACAGGCGCAGATACGCAGTATTTT